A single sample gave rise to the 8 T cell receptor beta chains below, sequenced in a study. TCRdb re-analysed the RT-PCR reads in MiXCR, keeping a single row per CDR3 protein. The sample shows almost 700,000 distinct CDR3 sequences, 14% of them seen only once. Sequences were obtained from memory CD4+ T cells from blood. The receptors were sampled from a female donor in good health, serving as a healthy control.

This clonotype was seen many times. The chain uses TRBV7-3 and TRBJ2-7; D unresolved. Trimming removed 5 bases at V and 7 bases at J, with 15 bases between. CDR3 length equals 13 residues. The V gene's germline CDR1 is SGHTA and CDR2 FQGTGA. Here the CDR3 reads CASSPTSSSEQYF. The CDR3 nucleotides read TGTGCCAGCAGCCCGACATCCTCTTCGGAGCAGTACTTC.

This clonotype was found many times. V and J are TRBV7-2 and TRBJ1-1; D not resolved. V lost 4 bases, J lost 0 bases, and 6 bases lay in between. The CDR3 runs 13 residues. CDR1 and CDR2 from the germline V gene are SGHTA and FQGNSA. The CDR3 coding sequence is TGTGCCAGCAGCTCCAGGATGAACACTGAAGCTTTCTTT. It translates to CASSSRMNTEAFF.

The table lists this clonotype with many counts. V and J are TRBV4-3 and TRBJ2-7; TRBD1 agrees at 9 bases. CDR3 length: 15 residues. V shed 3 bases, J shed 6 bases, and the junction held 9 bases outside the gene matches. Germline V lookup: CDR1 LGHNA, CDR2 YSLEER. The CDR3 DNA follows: TGCGCCAGCAGCCAGACCCCGGGACAGGGTGTCGAGCAGTACTTC. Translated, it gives CASSQTPGQGVEQYF.

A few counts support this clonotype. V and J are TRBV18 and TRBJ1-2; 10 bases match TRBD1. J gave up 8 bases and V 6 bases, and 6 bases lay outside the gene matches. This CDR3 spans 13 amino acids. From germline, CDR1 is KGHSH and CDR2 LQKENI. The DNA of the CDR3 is TGTGCCAGCTCGCCCGACAGGGGGCAAGGCTACACCTTC. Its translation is CASSPDRGQGYTF.

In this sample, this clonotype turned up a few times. CDR3 DNA: TGTGCCAGCAGTCCCTCTCAGGGGGCAACATACTATGGCTACACCTTC. Protein sequence: CASSPSQGATYYGYTF. This sequence joins TRBV27 and TRBJ1-2; 8 bases fit TRBD1. V lost 5 bases, J lost 3 bases, and 11 bases stayed unmatched. Germline CDR1 and CDR2: MNHEY and SMNVEV (reference sequence). The CDR3 sequence is 16 residues long.

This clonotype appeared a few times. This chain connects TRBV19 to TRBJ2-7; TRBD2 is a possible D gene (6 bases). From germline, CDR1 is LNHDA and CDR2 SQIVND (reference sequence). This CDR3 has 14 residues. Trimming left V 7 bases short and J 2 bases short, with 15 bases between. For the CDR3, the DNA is TGTGCCAGTAAAGAGGGACTTCCACCCTACGAGCAGTACTTC. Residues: CASKEGLPPYEQYF. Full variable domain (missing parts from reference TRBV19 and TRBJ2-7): DGGITQSPKYLFRKEGQNVTLSCEQNLNHDAMYWYRQDPGQGLRLIYYSQIVNDFQKGDIAEGYSVSREKKESFPLTVTSAQKNPTAFYLCASKEGLPPYEQYFGPGTRLTVT.

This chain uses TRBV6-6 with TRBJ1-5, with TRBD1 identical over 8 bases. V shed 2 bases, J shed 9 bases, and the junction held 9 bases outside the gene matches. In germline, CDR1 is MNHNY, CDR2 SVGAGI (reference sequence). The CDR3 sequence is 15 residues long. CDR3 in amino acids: CASSYGTGGLGPQHF. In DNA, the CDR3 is TGTGCCAGCAGTTACGGAACAGGGGGTTTAGGGCCCCAGCATTTT.

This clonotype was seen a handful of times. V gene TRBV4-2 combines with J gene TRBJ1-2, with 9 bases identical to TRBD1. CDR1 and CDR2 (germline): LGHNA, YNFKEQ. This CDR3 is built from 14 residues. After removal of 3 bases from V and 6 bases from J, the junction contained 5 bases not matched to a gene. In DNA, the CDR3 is TGTGCCAGCAGCCATGCGGGACAGGGCGATGGCTACACCTTC. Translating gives CASSHAGQGDGYTF.